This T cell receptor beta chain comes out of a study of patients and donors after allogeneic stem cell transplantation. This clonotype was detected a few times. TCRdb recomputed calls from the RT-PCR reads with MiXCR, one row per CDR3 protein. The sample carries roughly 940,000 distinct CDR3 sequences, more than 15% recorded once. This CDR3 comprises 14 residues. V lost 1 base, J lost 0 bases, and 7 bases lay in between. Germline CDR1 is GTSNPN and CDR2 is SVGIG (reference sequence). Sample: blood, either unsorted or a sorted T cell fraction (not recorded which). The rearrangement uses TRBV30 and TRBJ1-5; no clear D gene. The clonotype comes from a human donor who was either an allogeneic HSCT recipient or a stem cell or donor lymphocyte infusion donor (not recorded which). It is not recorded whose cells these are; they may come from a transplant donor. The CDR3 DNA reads TGTGCCTGGAGTGAGGTCTATAGCAATCAGCCCCAGCATTTT. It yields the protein CAWSEVYSNQPQHF.